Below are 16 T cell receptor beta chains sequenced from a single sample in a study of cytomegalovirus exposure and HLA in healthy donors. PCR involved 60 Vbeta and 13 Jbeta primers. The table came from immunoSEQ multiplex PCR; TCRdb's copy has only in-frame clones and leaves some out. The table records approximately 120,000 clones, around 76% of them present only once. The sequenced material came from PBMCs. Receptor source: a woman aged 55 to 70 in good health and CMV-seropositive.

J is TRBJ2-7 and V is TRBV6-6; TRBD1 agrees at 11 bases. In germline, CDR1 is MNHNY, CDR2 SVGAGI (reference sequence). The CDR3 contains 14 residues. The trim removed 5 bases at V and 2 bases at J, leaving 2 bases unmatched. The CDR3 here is CASSTGQGAYEQYF. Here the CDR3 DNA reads TGTGCCAGCAGTACGGGACAGGGGGCCTACGAGCAGTACTTC.

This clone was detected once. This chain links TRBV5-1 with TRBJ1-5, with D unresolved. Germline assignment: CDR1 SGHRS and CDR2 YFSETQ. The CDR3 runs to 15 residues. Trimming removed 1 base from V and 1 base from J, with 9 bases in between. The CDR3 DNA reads TGCGCCAGCAGCTTGCTGGGAGGGAGCAATCAGCCCCAGCATTTT. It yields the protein CASSLLGGSNQPQHF.

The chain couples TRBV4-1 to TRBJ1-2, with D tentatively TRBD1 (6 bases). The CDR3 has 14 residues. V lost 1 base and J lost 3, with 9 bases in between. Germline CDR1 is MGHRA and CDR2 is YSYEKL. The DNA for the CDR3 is TGCGCCAGCAGCCAAGGCGACAGGCACTATGGCTACACCTTC. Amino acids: CASSQGDRHYGYTF.

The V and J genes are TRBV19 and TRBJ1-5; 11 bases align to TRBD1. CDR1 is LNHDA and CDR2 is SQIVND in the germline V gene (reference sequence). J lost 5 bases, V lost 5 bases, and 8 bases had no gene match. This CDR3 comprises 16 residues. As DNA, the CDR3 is TGTGCCAGTAGTTGGGACAGGGGGTTGGGGCATCAGCCCCAGCATTTT. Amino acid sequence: CASSWDRGLGHQPQHF.

The CDR3 sequence: CASSLRGGRSEQFF. The DNA of the CDR3 is TGTGCCAGCAGCCTGCGGGGTGGGAGGAGTGAGCAGTTCTTC. The rearrangement joins TRBV11-2 to TRBJ2-1, with a possible D match to TRBD2 (6 bases). V lost 5 bases to trimming and J lost 9 bases, with 17 bases between them. Germline CDR1 reads SGHAT; CDR2 reads FQNNGV. This CDR3 comprises 14 residues.

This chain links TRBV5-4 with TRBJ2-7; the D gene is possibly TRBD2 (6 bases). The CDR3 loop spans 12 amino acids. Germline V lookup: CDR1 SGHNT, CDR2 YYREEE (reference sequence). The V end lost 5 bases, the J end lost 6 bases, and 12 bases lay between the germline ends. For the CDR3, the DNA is TGTGCCAGCAGACCGTTGGGGGGCGAGCAGTACTTC. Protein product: CASRPLGGEQYF.

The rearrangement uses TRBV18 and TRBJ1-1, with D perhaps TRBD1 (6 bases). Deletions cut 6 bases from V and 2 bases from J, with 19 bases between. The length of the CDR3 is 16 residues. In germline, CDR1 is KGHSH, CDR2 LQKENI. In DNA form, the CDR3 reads TGTGCCAGCTCTCTGACCAGGACAGATAAAAACACTGAAGCTTTCTTT. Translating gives CASSLTRTDKNTEAFF.

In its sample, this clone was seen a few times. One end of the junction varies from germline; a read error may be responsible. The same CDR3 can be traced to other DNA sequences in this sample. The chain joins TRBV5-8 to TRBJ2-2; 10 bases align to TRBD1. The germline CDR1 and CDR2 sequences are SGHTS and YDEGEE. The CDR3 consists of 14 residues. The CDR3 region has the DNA TGCGCCAGCAGCCAAGGACAGGGGGCCGGGGAGCTGTTTTTT. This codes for CASSQGQGAGELFF.

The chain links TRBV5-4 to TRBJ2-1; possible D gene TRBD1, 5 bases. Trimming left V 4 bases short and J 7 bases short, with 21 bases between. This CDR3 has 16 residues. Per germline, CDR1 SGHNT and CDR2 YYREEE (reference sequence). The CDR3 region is CASSPPPPGPTNEQFF. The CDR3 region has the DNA TGTGCCAGCAGCCCCCCCCCGCCAGGGCCCACGAATGAGCAGTTCTTC.

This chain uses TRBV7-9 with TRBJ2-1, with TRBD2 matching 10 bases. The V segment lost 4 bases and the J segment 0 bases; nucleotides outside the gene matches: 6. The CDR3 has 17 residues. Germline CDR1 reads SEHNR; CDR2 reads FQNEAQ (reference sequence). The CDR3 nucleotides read TGTGCCAGCAGCTCTAGCGGGAGCGCGAGCTCCTACAATGAGCAGTTCTTC. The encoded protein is CASSSSGSASSYNEQFF. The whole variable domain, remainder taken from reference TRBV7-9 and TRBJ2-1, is DTGVSQNPRHKITKRGQNVTFRCDPISEHNRLYWYRQTLGQGPEFLTYFQNEAQLEKSRLLSDRFSAERPKGSFSTLEIQRTEQGDSAMYLCASSSSGSASSYNEQFFGPGTRLTVL.

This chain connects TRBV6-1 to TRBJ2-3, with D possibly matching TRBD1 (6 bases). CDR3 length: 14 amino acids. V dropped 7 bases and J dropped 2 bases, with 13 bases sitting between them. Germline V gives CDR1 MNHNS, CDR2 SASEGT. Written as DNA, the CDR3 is TGTGCCAGCACGTGGGGACAACACACAGATACGCAGTATTTT. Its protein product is CASTWGQHTDTQYF.

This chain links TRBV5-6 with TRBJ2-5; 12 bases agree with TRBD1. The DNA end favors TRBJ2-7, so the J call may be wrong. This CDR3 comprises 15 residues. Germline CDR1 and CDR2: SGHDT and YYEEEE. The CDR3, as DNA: TGTGCCAGCAGCCAGGGGACAGGGGGCCTCAACGAGCAGTACTTC. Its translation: CASSQGTGGLNEQYF.

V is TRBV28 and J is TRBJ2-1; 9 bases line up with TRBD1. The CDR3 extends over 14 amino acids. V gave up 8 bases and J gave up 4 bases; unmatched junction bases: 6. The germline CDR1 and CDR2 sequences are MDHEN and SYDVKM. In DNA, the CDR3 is TGTGCCAGCTGCAGGACAGGGGTTTACAATGAGCAGTTCTTC. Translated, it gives CASCRTGVYNEQFF.

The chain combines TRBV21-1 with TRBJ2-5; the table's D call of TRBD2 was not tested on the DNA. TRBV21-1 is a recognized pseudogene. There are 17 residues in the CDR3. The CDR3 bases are TGTGCCAGCAGCACCTCCGGTTCGGGAGGCTCAGGGGAGACCCAGTACTTC. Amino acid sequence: CASSTSGSGGSGETQYF.

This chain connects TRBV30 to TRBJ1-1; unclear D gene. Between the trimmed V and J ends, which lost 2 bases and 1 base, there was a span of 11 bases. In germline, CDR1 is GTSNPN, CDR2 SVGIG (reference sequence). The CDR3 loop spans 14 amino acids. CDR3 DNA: TGTGCCTGGAGTCGGGTGGGTGGGAACACTGAAGCTTTCTTT. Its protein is CAWSRVGGNTEAFF. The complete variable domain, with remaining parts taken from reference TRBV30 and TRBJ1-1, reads SQTIHQWPATLVQPVGSPLSLECTVEGTSNPNLYWYRQAAGRGLQLLFYSVGIGQISSEVPQNLSASRPQDRQFILSSKKLLLSDSGFYLCAWSRVGGNTEAFFGQGTRLTVV.

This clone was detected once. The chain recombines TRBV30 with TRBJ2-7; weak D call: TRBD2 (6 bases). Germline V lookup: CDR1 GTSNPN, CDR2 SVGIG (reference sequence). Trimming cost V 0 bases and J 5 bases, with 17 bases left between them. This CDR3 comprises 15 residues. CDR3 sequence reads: CAWSVLQLGGNEQYF. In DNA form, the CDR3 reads TGTGCCTGGAGTGTACTCCAACTTGGGGGGAACGAGCAGTACTTC.